This T cell receptor (beta chain) was recorded in a study of CD8 T cells in Susac syndrome. V gave up 7 bases and J gave up 8 bases; unmatched junction bases: 13. Germline V gives CDR1 ENHRY, CDR2 SYGVKD. There are 14 residues in the CDR3. An input of roughly 0.45 to 1 ug of RNA was subjected to reverse transcription using random hexamers. Multiplex immunoSEQ PCR targeted 54 Vbeta and 13 Jbeta TCR beta segments. TCRdb passed the immunoSEQ multiplex PCR reads through MiXCR, listing each CDR3 protein once. The sample consists of around 110,000 distinct CDR3 sequences, roughly 95% of them appearing once.

This receptor was identified in a human donor with Susac syndrome. The sequencing input was CD4+ T cells from PBMCs. The chain employs TRBV10-3 and TRBJ1-2, with 7 bases that match TRBD1. The DNA for the CDR3 is TGTGCCATCACTGAATTAAACAGGGGTGAGGGCTACACCTTC. Translating it yields CAITELNRGEGYTF.